The rows below give T cell receptor beta chains drawn from one sample of a study of identifying expanded T cells in peripheral blood. The data were produced by immunoSEQ multiplex PCR, yet TCRdb's version contains in-frame clones alone and is incomplete. Of roughly 86,000 clones listed, around 83% are singletons. The sample comprised blood. The receptors stem from a person aged 18 to 75 in good health. CDR3s leave out the opening cysteine and the closing phenylalanine or tryptophan. D genes are given only for firm matches.

TRBJ1-2,TRBV11-2,TRBD1,ASSPWDSPLNYGYT
TRBJ2-3,TRBV11-3,NA,ASSLQPSTDTQY
TRBJ2-3,TRBV6-1,NA,ASPGTYSTDTQY
TRBJ2-3,TRBV7-9,NA,ASSSGFSTDTQY
TRBJ2-7,TRBV7-7,NA,ASSLAPGNEQY
TRBJ2-7,TRBV21-1,NA,ASSKGETEGSYEQY
TRBJ2-2,TRBV19,TRBD2,ASSIGLAGLTGELF
TRBJ1-2,TRBV2,NA,ASYGDRPPWDYGYT
TRBJ1-6,TRBV6-5,NA,ASRSYNSPLH
TRBJ1-2,TRBV6-1,NA,ASTFSTSYGYT
TRBJ2-5,TRBV30,NA,AWSTRERGTQY
TRBJ2-7,TRBV7-7,TRBD1,ASSSGTANEQY
TRBJ2-1,TRBV6-5,NA,ASSYAGMNEQF
TRBJ1-2,TRBV9,NA,ASSLDGGRDYGYT
TRBJ2-3,TRBV4-3,TRBD2,ASSQDIGGSKGDTQY
TRBJ1-5,TRBV23-1,NA,ASSQSVQGGQPQH
TRBJ1-4,TRBV7-9,NA,ASSPPMGREKSNEKLF
TRBJ1-1,TRBV7-2,TRBD1,ASSLRQGNTEAF
TRBJ1-2,TRBV27,NA,ASGQLRGTNYGYT
TRBJ1-1,TRBV7-9,TRBD1,ASSLGQGAVNTEAF
TRBJ2-3,TRBV2,NA,ASSDGRVTDTQY
TRBJ2-7,TRBV10-3,TRBD1,AATPGQGPEQY
TRBJ2-7,TRBV2,NA,ASRSGSTYEQY
TRBJ2-3,TRBV18,TRBD1,ASSPPGQGGTDTQY
TRBJ2-1,TRBV5-6,TRBD1,ASRLTGGSSYNEQF
TRBJ1-4,TRBV9,NA,ASSVRESFNEKLF
TRBJ2-7,TRBV7-2,NA,ASSFSGESYEQY
TRBJ1-2,TRBV6-5,NA,ASSPGADYGYT
TRBJ1-5,TRBV27,NA,ASSLFGSQPQH
TRBJ1-1,TRBV5-6,NA,ASSFWAGPEAF
TRBJ1-1,TRBV19,NA,ASIGGIVDTEAF
TRBJ2-3,TRBV7-8,TRBD2,ASSLAGTRLVADTQY
TRBJ2-3,TRBV5-8,NA,ASSLVVVASTDTQY
TRBJ1-2,TRBV4-1,NA,ASSPTQDGNYGYT
TRBJ2-3,TRBV7-2,NA,ASSPHTDTQY
TRBJ2-7,TRBV10-3,NA,AISEELTYEQY
TRBJ1-2,TRBV6-1,TRBD1,ASSDRDRDGYT
TRBJ2-1,TRBV5-1,TRBD1,ASSLGARWTGIGNEQF
TRBJ2-2,TRBV11-2,TRBD2,ASSPRTSGGAGGLF
TRBJ2-1,TRBV28,TRBD2,ASSLSASGGLEQF
TRBJ1-1,TRBV6-1,NA,AGGGSGTEAF
TRBJ1-2,TRBV5-1,NA,ASSLDAGYGYT
TRBJ2-1,TRBV5-4,TRBD1,ASSSPQGDEQF